The present T cell receptor beta chain was sequenced within a study of cytomegalovirus exposure and HLA in healthy donors. The study, taken as a whole, reports: With DRB1 most and HLA-C fewest, TCR association rates differed between HLA loci in a later analysis.

PCR was performed using 60 Vbeta and 13 Jbeta primers. TCRdb's table, derived via immunoSEQ multiplex PCR, lists solely in-frame clones and lacks some. The sample lists hundreds of thousands of clones; about 80% were seen once. Trimming cost V 1 base and J 2 bases; bases outside gene matches: 15. The germline V gene encodes CDR1 GTSNPN and CDR2 SVGIG (reference sequence). The CDR3 is 18 amino acids. Concerning this clone: Its specificity is not known.

The chain couples TRBV30 to TRBJ2-7, with TRBD2 identical over 9 bases. This TCR was sampled from a man aged 18 to 29 in good health and CMV-seronegative. Sequenced sample: PBMCs. CDR3 in amino acids: CAWSGGSSLSGGAYEQYF. DNA of the CDR3: TGTGCCTGGAGTGGTGGCAGTTCGCTTAGCGGGGGCGCCTACGAGCAGTACTTC.